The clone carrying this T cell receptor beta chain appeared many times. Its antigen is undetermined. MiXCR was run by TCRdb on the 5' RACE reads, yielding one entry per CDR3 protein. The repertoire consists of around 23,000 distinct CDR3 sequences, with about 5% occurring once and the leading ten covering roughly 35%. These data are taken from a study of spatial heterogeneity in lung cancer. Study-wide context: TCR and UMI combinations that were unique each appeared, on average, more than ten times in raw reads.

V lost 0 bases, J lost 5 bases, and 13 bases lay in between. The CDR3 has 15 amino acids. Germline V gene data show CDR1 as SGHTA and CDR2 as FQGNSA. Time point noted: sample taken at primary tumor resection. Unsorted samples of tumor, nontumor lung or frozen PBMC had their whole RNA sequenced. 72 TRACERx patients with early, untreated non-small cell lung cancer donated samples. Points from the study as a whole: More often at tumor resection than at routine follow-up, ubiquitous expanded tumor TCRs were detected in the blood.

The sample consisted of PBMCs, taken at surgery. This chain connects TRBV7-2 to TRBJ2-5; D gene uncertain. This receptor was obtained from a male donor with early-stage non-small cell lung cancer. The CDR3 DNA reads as TGTGCCAGCAGCTTAGCCAGATCGGCTAAGGAGACCCAGTACTTC. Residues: CASSLARSAKETQYF.